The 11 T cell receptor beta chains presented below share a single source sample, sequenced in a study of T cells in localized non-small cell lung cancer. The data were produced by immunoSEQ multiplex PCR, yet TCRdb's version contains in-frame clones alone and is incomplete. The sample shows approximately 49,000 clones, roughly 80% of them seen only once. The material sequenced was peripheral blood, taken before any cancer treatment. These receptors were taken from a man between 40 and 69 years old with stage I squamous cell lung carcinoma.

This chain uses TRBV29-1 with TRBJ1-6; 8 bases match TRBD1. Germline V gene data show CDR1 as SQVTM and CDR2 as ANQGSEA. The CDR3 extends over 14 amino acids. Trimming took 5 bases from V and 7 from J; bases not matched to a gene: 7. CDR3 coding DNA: TGCAGCGTTAGACAGGGGACCTCGAATTCACCCCTCCACTTT. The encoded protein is CSVRQGTSNSPLHF.

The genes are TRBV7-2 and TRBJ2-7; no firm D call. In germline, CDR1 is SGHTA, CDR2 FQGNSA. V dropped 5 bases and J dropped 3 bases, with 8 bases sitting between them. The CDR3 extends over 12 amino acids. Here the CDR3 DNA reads TGTGCCAGCAGCCTCGACCACTACGAGCAGTACTTC. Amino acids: CASSLDHYEQYF.

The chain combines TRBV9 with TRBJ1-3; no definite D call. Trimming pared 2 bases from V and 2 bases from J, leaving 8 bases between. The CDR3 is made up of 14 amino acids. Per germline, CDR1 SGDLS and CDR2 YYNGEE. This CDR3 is CASSVSPAGNTIYF. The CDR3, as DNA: TGTGCCAGCAGCGTGTCGCCTGCTGGAAACACCATATATTTT.

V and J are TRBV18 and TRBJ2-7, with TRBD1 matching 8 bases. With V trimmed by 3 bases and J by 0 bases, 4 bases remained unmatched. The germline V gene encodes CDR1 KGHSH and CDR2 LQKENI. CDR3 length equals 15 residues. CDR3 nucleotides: TGTGCCAGCTCACCGTGGACAGGGATCTCCTACGAGCAGTACTTC. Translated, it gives CASSPWTGISYEQYF. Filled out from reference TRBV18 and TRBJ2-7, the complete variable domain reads NAGVMQNPRHLVRRRGQEARLRCSPMKGHSHVYWYRQLPEEGLKFMVYLQKENIIDESGMPKERFSAEFPKEGPSILRIQQVVRGDSAAYFCASSPWTGISYEQYFGPGTRLTVT.

The CDR3 protein is CATNPPGTGYGYTF. The CDR3 region has the DNA TGTGCCACCAATCCCCCTGGGACAGGCTATGGCTACACCTTC. The V gene is TRBV2, the J gene TRBJ1-2; 8 nucleotides agree with TRBD1. CDR3 length: 14 residues. The germline gives CDR1 SNHLY, CDR2 FYNNEI. J was trimmed by 4 bases and V by 10 bases; bases with no gene match: 11.

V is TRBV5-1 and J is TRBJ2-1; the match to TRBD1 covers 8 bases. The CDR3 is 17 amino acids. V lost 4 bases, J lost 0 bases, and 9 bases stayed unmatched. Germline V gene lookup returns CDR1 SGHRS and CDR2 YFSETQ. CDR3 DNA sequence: TGCGCCAGCAGCCCGAGATGGGACAGGAGCTCCTACAATGAGCAGTTCTTC. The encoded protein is CASSPRWDRSSYNEQFF. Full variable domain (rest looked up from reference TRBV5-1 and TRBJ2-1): KAGVTQTPRYLIKTRGQQVTLSCSPISGHRSVSWYQQTPGQGLQFLFEYFSETQRNKGNFPGRFSGRQFSNSRSEMNVSTLELGDSALYLCASSPRWDRSSYNEQFFGPGTRLTVL.

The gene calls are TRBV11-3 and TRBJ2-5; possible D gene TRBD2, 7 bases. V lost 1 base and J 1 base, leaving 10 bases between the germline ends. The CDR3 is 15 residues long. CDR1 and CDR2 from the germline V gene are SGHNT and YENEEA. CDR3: CASSLGGGPQETQYF. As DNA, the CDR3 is TGTGCCAGCAGCTTAGGGGGGGGGCCCCAAGAGACCCAGTACTTC.

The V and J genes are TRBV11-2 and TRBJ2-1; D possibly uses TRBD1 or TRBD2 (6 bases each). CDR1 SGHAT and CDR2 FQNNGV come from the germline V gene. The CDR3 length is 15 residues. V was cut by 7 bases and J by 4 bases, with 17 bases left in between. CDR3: CASTAGGGQYNEQFF. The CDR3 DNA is TGTGCCAGCACAGCAGGTGGGGGGCAATACAATGAGCAGTTCTTC. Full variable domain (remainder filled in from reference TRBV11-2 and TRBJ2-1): EAGVAQSPRYKIIEKRQSVAFWCNPISGHATLYWYQQILGQGPKLLIQFQNNGVVDDSQLPKDRFSAERLKGVDSTLKIQPAKLEDSAVYLCASTAGGGQYNEQFFGPGTRLTVL.

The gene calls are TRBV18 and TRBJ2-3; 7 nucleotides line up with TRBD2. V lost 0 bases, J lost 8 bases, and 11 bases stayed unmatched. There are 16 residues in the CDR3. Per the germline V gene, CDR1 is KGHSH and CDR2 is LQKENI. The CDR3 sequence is CASSPPSGAGGGTQYF. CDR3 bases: TGTGCCAGCTCACCACCAAGCGGGGCCGGGGGTGGTACGCAGTATTTT. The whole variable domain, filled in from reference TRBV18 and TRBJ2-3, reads NAGVMQNPRHLVRRRGQEARLRCSPMKGHSHVYWYRQLPEEGLKFMVYLQKENIIDESGMPKERFSAEFPKEGPSILRIQQVVRGDSAAYFCASSPPSGAGGGTQYFGPGTRLTVL.

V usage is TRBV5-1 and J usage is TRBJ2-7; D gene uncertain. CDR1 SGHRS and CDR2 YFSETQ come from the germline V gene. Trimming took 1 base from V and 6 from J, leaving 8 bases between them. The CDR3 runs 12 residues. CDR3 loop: CASSLQSSEQYF. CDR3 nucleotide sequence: TGCGCCAGCAGCTTGCAATCGAGCGAGCAGTACTTC.

CDR3 DNA: TGCAGCGTTGGTCAATGGGACAGGGGTGGCTACACCTTC. Its protein is CSVGQWDRGGYTF. J is TRBJ1-2 and V is TRBV29-1, with 10 bases identical to TRBD1. CDR1 is SQVTM and CDR2 is ANQGSEA in the germline V gene. The CDR3 totals 13 residues. After removal of 4 bases from V and 7 bases from J, the junction contained 6 bases not matched to a gene.